The 10 T cell receptor beta chains below all came from one sample that was sequenced in a study of cytomegalovirus exposure and HLA in healthy donors. 60 Vbeta and 13 Jbeta primers were used in PCR. TCRdb keeps only in-frame clones here, not all; method: immunoSEQ multiplex PCR. In the table there are some 170,000 clones, roughly 82% of which are singletons. The specimen sequenced was PBMCs. These receptors were collected from a woman aged 45-65 years in good health and CMV-seropositive.

The chain recombines TRBV6-5 with TRBJ1-1, with a weak D call TRBD1 (6 bases). Germline CDR1 MNHEY, CDR2 SVGAGI. V was pared by 8 bases and J by 8 bases, with 12 bases between. The CDR3 is made up of 11 amino acids. CDR3 nucleotides: TGTGCCAGCGGGGAGACAGGAGAAGCTTTCTTT. This translates into CASGETGEAFF.

V usage is TRBV29-1 and J usage is TRBJ1-5; 9 bases line up with TRBD1. With 6 bases clipped from V and 2 bases from J, the junction kept 2 bases outside the gene matches. Looked up from germline, CDR1 is SQVTM and CDR2 is ANQGSEA. The CDR3 runs 13 residues. The CDR3 nucleotides are TGCAGCGTGGGACAGGGACGCAATCAGCCCCAGCATTTT. This sequence encodes CSVGQGRNQPQHF.

This clone is medium-sized. The CDR3 DNA follows: TGTGCCAGCGTCCTGGTGCTAGGCACTGAAGCTTTCTTT. It yields the protein CASVLVLGTEAFF. The chain has TRBV7-9 and TRBJ1-1; D is unclear. The CDR3 has 13 residues. The V end lost 8 bases, the J end lost 4 bases, and 14 bases lay between the germline ends. In germline, CDR1 is SEHNR, CDR2 FQNEAQ (reference sequence). The variable domain in full, completed from reference TRBV7-9 and TRBJ1-1, reads DTGVSQNPRHKITKRGQNVTFRCDPISEHNRLYWYRQTLGQGPEFLTYFQNEAQLEKSRLLSDRFSAERPKGSFSTLEIQRTEQGDSAMYLCASVLVLGTEAFFGQGTRLTVV.

V gene TRBV9 combines with J gene TRBJ1-2; D possibly corresponds to TRBD1 (6 bases). The CDR3 has 16 residues. The germline CDR1 and CDR2 sequences are SGDLS and YYNGEE. The V end was cut by 2 bases, the J end by 1 base, with 15 bases between. The DNA of the CDR3 is TGTGCCAGCAGCGTGGAAGCAGGGGCCCTTAACTATGGCTACACCTTC. Protein product: CASSVEAGALNYGYTF.

The V gene is TRBV2, the J gene TRBJ2-7; D gene unclear. The V end lost 5 bases, the J end lost 4 bases, and 6 bases lay between the germline ends. The CDR3 is made up of 11 amino acids. Germline-derived CDR1 and CDR2 are SNHLY and FYNNEI. CDR3 coding DNA: TGTGCCAGCAGTCCGGTTTACGAGCAGTACTTC. The encoded protein is CASSPVYEQYF.

The rearrangement joins TRBV7-9 to TRBJ1-1; 9 nucleotides match TRBD1. Germline assignment: CDR1 SEHNR and CDR2 FQNEAQ (reference sequence). The V and J ends lost 5 bases and 1 base, in that order; junction bases with no gene match: 5. This CDR3 has 15 residues. For the CDR3, the DNA is TGTGCCAGCAGCAATCCGGGACAGGGGAACACTGAAGCTTTCTTT. It yields the protein CASSNPGQGNTEAFF.

CDR3 coding DNA: TGTGCCAGCAGCTTACAGTATAGCACAGATACGCAGTATTTT. It translates to CASSLQYSTDTQYF. The chain links TRBV7-9 to TRBJ2-3, with D unresolved. This CDR3 spans 14 amino acids. Germline CDR1 and CDR2: SEHNR and FQNEAQ (reference sequence). V gave up 2 bases and J gave up 0 bases, with 6 bases separating them.

This chain uses TRBV19 with TRBJ1-2; D is perhaps TRBD1 (5 bases). V was cut by 7 bases and J by 6 bases, with 18 bases left in between. Germline V CDR1 and CDR2: LNHDA, SQIVND (reference sequence). The CDR3 has 14 amino acids. The CDR3 coding sequence is TGTGCCAGTAAATCACAGGATTCCCTCCATGGCTACACCTTC. Protein sequence: CASKSQDSLHGYTF.

The chain links TRBV5-8 to TRBJ1-5; D perhaps matches TRBD1 (5 bases). CDR1 is SGHTS and CDR2 is YDEGEE in the germline V gene. V was pared by 4 bases and J by 7 bases, with 18 bases between. The CDR3 extends over 15 amino acids. Here the CDR3 reads CASSQGLQGSQPQHF. The CDR3 coding sequence is TGTGCCAGCAGCCAGGGACTCCAAGGGAGCCAGCCCCAGCATTTT.

The chain couples TRBV7-3 to TRBJ2-7; TRBD2 agrees at 9 bases. Germline V gives CDR1 SGHTA, CDR2 FQGTGA. V was pared by 2 bases and J by 5 bases, with 7 bases of the junction left unmatched. The CDR3 sequence is 15 residues long. For the CDR3, the DNA is TGTGCCAGCAGCTTATCGCTAGCGGGGATCCACGAGCAGTACTTC. This sequence encodes CASSLSLAGIHEQYF.